The entry below gives a single TCR beta chain sequence along with its context. The antigen remains unidentified. This entry comes from a study of CD8+CD57+ T cells in acquired aplastic anemia. Whole-study context: When averaged, DNA from sorted CD4+ and CD8+ cells came to approximately 3 ug.

Profiling of TCR beta VDJ combinations and CDR3 sequences used genomic DNA as template. TCRdb re-analysed the reads in MiXCR, keeping a single row per CDR3 protein. The sample shows 90,000 to 120,000 distinct CDR3 sequences, around half of them seen only once. Whole-study findings and limits: The number of CD8+ CDR3 sequences shared by patients and controls was twenty-nine.

The specimen was sorted CD4+, CD8+, or CD8+CD57+ T cells (not recorded which) from PBMCs. The TCR originated in a human donor in good health, serving as a control.

CDR3 sequence reads: CATSDSSQPQHF. Written as DNA, the CDR3 is TGTGCCACCAGTGACAGTAGTCAGCCCCAGCATTTT. The rearrangement joins TRBV24-1 to TRBJ1-5, with D uncertain. Germline CDR1 and CDR2: KGHDR and SFDVKD. There are 12 residues in the CDR3. V lost 4 bases, J lost 6 bases, and 6 bases lay in between.